This T cell receptor beta chain was sequenced in a study of T-cell memory formation after mild COVID-19. Whole-study findings and limits: CD4+ bias marked clones expanding day 15 to 37, unlike balanced contracting clones. Certain responding clones were present in pre-infection memory, suggesting participation of cross-reactive memory.

As regards this clonotype: Its antigen is not identified.

A single record per CDR3 protein comes from TCRdb applying MiXCR to the 5' RACE reads. This table has under 550,000 distinct CDR3 sequences, about 20% appearing once. This TCR derives from an adult woman who had mild COVID-19 (a few samples of this study predate the infection). Cell type and time point are not known. The sample comprised PBMCs or a T cell subset sorted from them (not recorded which).

The CDR3 loop is CASSQMGQGLPEAFF. In nucleotides, the CDR3 is TGCGCCAGCAGCCAAATGGGGCAGGGTCTACCTGAAGCTTTCTTT. The chain is built from TRBV4-1 and TRBJ1-1; tentatively, D is TRBD1 (5 bases). The V and J ends lost 2 bases and 6 bases respectively, with 16 bases between them. Germline V gives CDR1 MGHRA, CDR2 YSYEKL. The CDR3 consists of 15 residues.